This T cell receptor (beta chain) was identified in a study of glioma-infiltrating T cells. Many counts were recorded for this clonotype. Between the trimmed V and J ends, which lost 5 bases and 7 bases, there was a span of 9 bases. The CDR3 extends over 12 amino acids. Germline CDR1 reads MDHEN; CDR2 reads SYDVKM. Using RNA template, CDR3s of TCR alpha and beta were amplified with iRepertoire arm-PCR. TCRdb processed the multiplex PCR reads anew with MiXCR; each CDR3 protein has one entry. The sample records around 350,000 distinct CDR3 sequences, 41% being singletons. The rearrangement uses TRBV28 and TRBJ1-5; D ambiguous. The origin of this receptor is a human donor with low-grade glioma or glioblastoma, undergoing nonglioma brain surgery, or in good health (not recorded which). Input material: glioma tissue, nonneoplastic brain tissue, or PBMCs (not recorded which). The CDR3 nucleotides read TGTGCCAGCAGTCCCCCGAACCAGCCCCAGCATTTT. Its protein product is CASSPPNQPQHF.